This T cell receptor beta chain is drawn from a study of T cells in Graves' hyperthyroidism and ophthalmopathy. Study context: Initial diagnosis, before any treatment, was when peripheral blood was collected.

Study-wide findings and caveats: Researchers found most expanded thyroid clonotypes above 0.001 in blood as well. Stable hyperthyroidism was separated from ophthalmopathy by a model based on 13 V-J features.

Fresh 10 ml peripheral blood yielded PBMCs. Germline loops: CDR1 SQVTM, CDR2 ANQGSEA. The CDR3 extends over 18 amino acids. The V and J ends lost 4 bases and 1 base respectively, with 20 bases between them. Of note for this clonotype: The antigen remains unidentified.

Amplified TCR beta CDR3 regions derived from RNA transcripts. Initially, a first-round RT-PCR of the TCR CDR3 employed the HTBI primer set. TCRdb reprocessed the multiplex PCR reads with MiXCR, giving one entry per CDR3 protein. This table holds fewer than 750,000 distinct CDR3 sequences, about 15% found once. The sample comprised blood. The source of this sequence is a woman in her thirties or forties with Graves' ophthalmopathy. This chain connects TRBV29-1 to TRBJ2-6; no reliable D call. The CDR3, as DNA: TGCAGCGTTGTGGGGATAGAGCAGGCGATATCTGGGGCCAACGTCCTGACTTTC. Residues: CSVVGIEQAISGANVLTF.